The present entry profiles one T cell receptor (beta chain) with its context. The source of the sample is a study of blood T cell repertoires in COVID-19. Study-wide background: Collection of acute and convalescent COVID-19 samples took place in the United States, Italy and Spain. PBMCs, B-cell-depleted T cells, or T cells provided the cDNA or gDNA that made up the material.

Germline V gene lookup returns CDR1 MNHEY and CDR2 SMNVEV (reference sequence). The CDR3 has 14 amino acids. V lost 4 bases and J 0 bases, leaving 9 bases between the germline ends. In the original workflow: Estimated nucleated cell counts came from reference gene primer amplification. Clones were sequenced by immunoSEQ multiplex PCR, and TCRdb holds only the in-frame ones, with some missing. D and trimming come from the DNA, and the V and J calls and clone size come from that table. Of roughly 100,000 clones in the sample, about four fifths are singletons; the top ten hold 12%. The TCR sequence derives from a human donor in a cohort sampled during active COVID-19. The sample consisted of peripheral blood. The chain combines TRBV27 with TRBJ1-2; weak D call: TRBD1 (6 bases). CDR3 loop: CASSYRETNYGYTF. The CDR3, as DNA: TGTGCCAGCAGTTACAGGGAGACTAACTATGGCTACACCTTC.